This T cell receptor beta chain was observed in a study of OX40 agonist ivuxolimab in advanced cancers. Across the whole study: Dosing consisted of intravenous ivuxolimab at 0.01 to 10 mg/kg every 2 weeks. Study-wide results and limits: Within 6 weeks, CD4+ and CD8+ blood T cells expanded clonally at 0.1 to 3.0 mg/kg.

Germline V lookup: CDR1 LNHNV, CDR2 YYDKDF (reference sequence). Trimming cost V 0 bases and J 4 bases, with 6 bases left between them. The CDR3 has 13 amino acids. Concerning this clone: Its antigen is not known.

The protocol was immunoSEQ multiplex PCR, while the TCRdb copy is restricted to in-frame clones and leaves out a portion. The sample contains tens of thousands of clones, around four fifths of which appear only once. The sequencing used CD4+ or CD8+ T cells sorted from blood, collected in a trial of the OX40 agonist ivuxolimab. The sequence was obtained from an adult with an advanced solid tumor such as melanoma, head and neck, liver or kidney cancer. J is TRBJ2-5 and V is TRBV15; D call uncertain. The DNA for the CDR3 is TGTGCCACCAGCAGAGATCCGGGAGAGACCCAGTACTTC. Protein: CATSRDPGETQYF.